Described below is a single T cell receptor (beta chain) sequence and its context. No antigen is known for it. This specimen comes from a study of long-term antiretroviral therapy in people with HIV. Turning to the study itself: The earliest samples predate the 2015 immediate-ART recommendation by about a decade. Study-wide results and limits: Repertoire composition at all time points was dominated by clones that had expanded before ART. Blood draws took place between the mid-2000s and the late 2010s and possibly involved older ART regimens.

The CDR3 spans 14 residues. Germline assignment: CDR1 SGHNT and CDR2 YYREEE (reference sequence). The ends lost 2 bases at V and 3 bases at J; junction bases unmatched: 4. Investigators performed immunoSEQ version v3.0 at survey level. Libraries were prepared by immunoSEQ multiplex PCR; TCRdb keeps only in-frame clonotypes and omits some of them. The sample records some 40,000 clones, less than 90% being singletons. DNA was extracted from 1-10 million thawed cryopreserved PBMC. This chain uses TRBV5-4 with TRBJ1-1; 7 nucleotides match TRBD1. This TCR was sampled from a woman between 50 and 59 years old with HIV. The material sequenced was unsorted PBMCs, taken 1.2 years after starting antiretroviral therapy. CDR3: CASSLQGTDTEAFF. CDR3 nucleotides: TGTGCCAGCAGCTTACAGGGGACCGACACTGAAGCTTTCTTT.